Shown below are 23 T cell receptor beta chains from a single sample sequenced in a study of shared clonotypes between healthy human individuals. Measured with immunoSEQ multiplex PCR; TCRdb has only the in-frame clones, and not every one. The sample yields about 2.4 million clones, 80% to 95% seen once. The sequencing sample was made of naive CD4+ T cells from PBMCs. Stated subset: CD45RA+ positively selected. These receptors all stem from a man aged 18 to 29 in good health. Some clones in this sample may be carry-over from other donors' samples.

V usage is TRBV5-4 and J usage is TRBJ1-2, with TRBD1 identical over 7 bases. V lost 4 bases to trimming and J lost 4 bases; unmatched junction nucleotides: 7. This CDR3 comprises 14 residues. Germline CDR1 SGHNT, CDR2 YYREEE (reference sequence). The CDR3 nucleotides read TGTGCCAGCAGCGTCGGACAGGAGTCCTATGGCTACACCTTC. This translates into CASSVGQESYGYTF.

For the CDR3, the DNA is TGTGCCAGCAGTTATGGGTTAGGGGTGAGCGATGGCTACACCTTC. This gives the protein CASSYGLGVSDGYTF. The rearrangement links TRBV6-5 to TRBJ1-2; the D gene is possibly TRBD1 (5 bases). The CDR3 sequence is 15 residues long. In germline, CDR1 is MNHEY, CDR2 SVGAGI. Trimming left V 3 bases short and J 6 bases short, with 17 bases between.

The V and J genes are TRBV5-4 and TRBJ2-3; maybe TRBD1 (5 bases). V dropped 2 bases and J dropped 5 bases, with 12 bases sitting between them. The CDR3 covers 14 residues. Germline CDR1 and CDR2: SGHNT and YYREEE (reference sequence). The DNA of the CDR3 is TGTGCCAGCAGCTTTTCCCGACAGCTAGATACGCAGTATTTT. Translation gives CASSFSRQLDTQYF.

V and J are TRBV15 and TRBJ2-1; D is perhaps TRBD1 or TRBD2 (5 bases each). Germline assignment: CDR1 LNHNV and CDR2 YYDKDF (reference sequence). The CDR3 covers 15 residues. Trimming cost V 6 bases and J 5 bases, with 17 bases left between them. CDR3 in amino acids: CATSKNRDVNNEQFF. The DNA for the CDR3 is TGTGCCACCAGTAAAAACCGGGACGTAAACAATGAGCAGTTCTTC.

The chain employs TRBV9 and TRBJ2-7; TRBD1 matches at 7 bases. The CDR3 covers 16 residues. Trimming at V came to 4 bases and at J to 2 bases, leaving 12 bases not matched to a gene. CDR1 is SGDLS and CDR2 is YYNGEE in the germline V gene. CDR3 loop: CASSPTRGDRAYEQYF. The CDR3 DNA is TGTGCCAGCAGCCCGACGAGAGGGGACAGAGCCTACGAGCAGTACTTC.

The genes are TRBV9 and TRBJ2-7, with D hard to call. CDR3 length equals 14 residues. Germline V lookup: CDR1 SGDLS, CDR2 YYNGEE. Trimming took off 0 bases at V and 7 bases at J, with 14 bases between the two ends. CDR3 sequence reads: CASSVDGRSWEQYF. The CDR3 DNA sequence: TGTGCCAGCAGCGTAGATGGCAGGTCTTGGGAGCAGTACTTC.

V and J are TRBV27 and TRBJ2-1, with 8 bases aligning to TRBD2. The ends lost 6 bases at V and 2 bases at J; junction bases unmatched: 3. From germline, CDR1 is MNHEY and CDR2 SMNVEV (reference sequence). The CDR3 is made up of 14 amino acids. This chain's CDR3 is CASRRLATYNEQFF. As DNA, the CDR3 is TGTGCCAGCAGGAGACTAGCGACCTACAATGAGCAGTTCTTC.

The genes are TRBV6-4 and TRBJ2-1, with TRBD2 identical over 7 bases. Germline values: CDR1 MRHNA, CDR2 SNTAGT. The V segment lost 10 bases and the J segment 10 bases; nucleotides outside the gene matches: 16. CDR3 length: 14 amino acids. The chain's CDR3 is CATRDLTSAYEQFF. DNA for the CDR3: TGTGCCACACGGGACTTAACTAGCGCTTACGAGCAGTTCTTC.

The chain is built from TRBV12-5 and TRBJ2-1, with TRBD1 matching over 10 bases. This CDR3 is built from 15 residues. V shed 6 bases and J 7 bases; nucleotides not matched to a gene: 9. Germline V gives CDR1 LGHNT, CDR2 FRNRAP. The CDR3 coding sequence is TGTGCTAGTGGGACGGACAGGGGGAATTGGAATGAGCAGTTCTTC. It encodes CASGTDRGNWNEQFF.

This chain connects TRBV4-1 to TRBJ1-6; D is unclear. CDR1 and CDR2 from the germline V gene are MGHRA and YSYEKL. Deletions cut 4 bases from V and 11 bases from J, with 12 bases between. The CDR3 has 13 amino acids. As DNA, the CDR3 is TGCGCCAGCAGCCTGGATAGATCGACACCCCTCCACTTT. It translates to CASSLDRSTPLHF.

The V gene is TRBV19, the J gene TRBJ2-1; 14 bases agree with TRBD2. The CDR3 runs 15 residues. Germline V gene sequence: CDR1 LNHDA, CDR2 SQIVND (reference sequence). Trimming at V came to 2 bases and at J to 12 bases, leaving 6 bases not matched to a gene. The CDR3 DNA sequence: TGTGCCAGTAGTATATGGACTAGCGGGAGGATGAGGCAGTTCTTC. The encoded protein is CASSIWTSGRMRQFF.

The J gene is TRBJ1-3, the V gene TRBV11-2; weak D call: TRBD1 (6 bases). Germline CDR1 is SGHAT and CDR2 is FQNNGV. The CDR3 runs to 15 residues. Trimming removed 1 base at V and 3 bases at J, with 10 bases between. This chain's CDR3 is CASSLASRGGNTIYF. In nucleotides, the CDR3 is TGTGCCAGCAGCTTAGCGAGCAGGGGTGGAAACACCATATATTTT.

This clone was counted only a few times. This chain links TRBV7-8 with TRBJ1-3, with a tentative D call TRBD1 (5 bases). The CDR3 has 12 amino acids. Trimming stripped 5 bases from V and 8 bases from J, with 10 bases between. CDR1 and CDR2 from the germline V gene are SGHVS and FQNEAQ. The CDR3 DNA sequence: TGTGCCAGCAGCCGGGGCTGGGACACCATATATTTT. Translation: CASSRGWDTIYF. Full variable domain (outside the CDR3, taken from reference TRBV7-8 and TRBJ1-3): GAGVSQSPRYKVAKRGQDVALRCDPISGHVSLFWYQQALGQGPEFLTYFQNEAQLDKSGLPSDRFFAERPEGSVSTLKIQRTQQEDSAVYLCASSRGWDTIYFGEGSWLTVV.

This clone was seen once. The chain recombines TRBV2 with TRBJ2-7; D is possibly TRBD2 (5 bases). Germline CDR1 reads SNHLY; CDR2 reads FYNNEI. V was clipped by 4 bases and J by 4 bases, with 14 bases between them. The CDR3 loop spans 14 amino acids. In nucleotides, the CDR3 is TGTGCCAGCAGTGTAAGCGGCAGCCGGTACGAGCAGTACTTC. Translation gives CASSVSGSRYEQYF. Variable domain in full (rest from reference TRBV2 and TRBJ2-7): EPEVTQTPSHQVTQMGQEVILRCVPISNHLYFYWYRQILGQKVEFLVSFYNNEISEKSEIFDDQFSVERPDGSNFTLKIRSTKLEDSAMYFCASSVSGSRYEQYFGPGTRLTVT.

The chain recombines TRBV4-3 with TRBJ1-1; D ambiguous. The germline gives CDR1 LGHNA, CDR2 YSLEER. There are 14 residues in the CDR3. V lost 3 bases and J 2 bases, leaving 10 bases between the germline ends. CDR3 DNA: TGCGCCAGCAGCCACCATCTTGAAAACACTGAAGCTTTCTTT. The encoded protein is CASSHHLENTEAFF.

The V call is TRBV27, the J call TRBJ2-5; D is unclear. The V end was cut by 5 bases, the J end by 3 bases, with 10 bases between. The CDR3 loop spans 13 amino acids. Germline V gene sequence: CDR1 MNHEY, CDR2 SMNVEV (reference sequence). CDR3 sequence: CASSTRTEETQYF. Here the CDR3 DNA reads TGTGCCAGCAGTACCCGCACCGAAGAGACCCAGTACTTC.

This clone has only one observation. The V gene is TRBV28, the J gene TRBJ1-1; 7 nucleotides line up with TRBD1. The CDR3 spans 14 residues. Per the germline V gene, CDR1 is MDHEN and CDR2 is SYDVKM. After removal of 10 bases from V and 5 bases from J, the junction contained 13 bases not matched to a gene. CDR3 sequence reads: CATYPGGRETEAFF. CDR3 coding DNA: TGTGCCACTTATCCAGGGGGACGGGAAACTGAAGCTTTCTTT.

The CDR3 coding sequence is TGTGCCAGCAGTGACCTGTGGGGAGCCTACAATGAGCAGTTCTTC. Its protein is CASSDLWGAYNEQFF. The chain links TRBV6-1 to TRBJ2-1; a weak D match, TRBD2 (5 bases). Germline CDR1 is MNHNS and CDR2 is SASEGT. CDR3 length equals 15 residues. V was pared by 3 bases and J by 2 bases, with 11 bases between.

J is TRBJ2-3 and V is TRBV14; 8 nucleotides line up with TRBD1. The germline gives CDR1 SGHDN, CDR2 FVKESK. This CDR3 comprises 16 residues. Trimming took 1 base from V and 1 from J; bases not matched to a gene: 4. As DNA, the CDR3 is TGTGCCAGCAGCCAAGTTCCAGGGGGCCGCACAGATACGCAGTATTTT. This gives the protein CASSQVPGGRTDTQYF.

This clone was found once. The chain is built from TRBV5-1 and TRBJ2-7, with a weak D call TRBD2 (5 bases). Germline CDR1 SGHRS, CDR2 YFSETQ. V lost 7 bases to trimming and J lost 3 bases, with 14 bases between them. CDR3 length equals 13 residues. The CDR3 sequence: CASSAASFYEQYF. The CDR3 coding sequence is TGCGCCAGCTCAGCCGCTAGCTTCTACGAGCAGTACTTC.

Worth noting for this clone: This sample includes further DNA sequences coding for the same CDR3. The V call is TRBV6-6, the J call TRBJ2-1; 8 bases are a match to TRBD2. From germline, CDR1 is MNHNY and CDR2 SVGAGI (reference sequence). The CDR3 extends over 11 amino acids. The ends lost 6 bases at V and 10 bases at J; junction bases unmatched: 2. The CDR3 loop is CASSPGGEQFF. CDR3 coding DNA: TGTGCCAGCAGCCCGGGGGGGGAGCAGTTCTTC.

V is TRBV6-6 and J is TRBJ2-7, with unresolved D. The CDR3 runs to 15 residues. V lost 0 bases to trimming and J lost 3 bases, with 12 bases between them. CDR1 and CDR2 (germline): MNHNY, SVGAGI (reference sequence). The CDR3 coding sequence is TGTGCCAGCAGTTACTCAAGAGACATTCTCTACGAGCAGTACTTC. Translated: CASSYSRDILYEQYF.

The rearrangement links TRBV7-9 to TRBJ2-5; unclear D gene. The length of the CDR3 is 14 residues. The V gene lost 1 base and the J gene lost 11 bases, with 17 bases spanning the gap. In germline, CDR1 is SEHNR, CDR2 FQNEAQ (reference sequence). CDR3 sequence reads: CASSLVSRGVQQYF. CDR3 nucleotide sequence: TGTGCCAGCAGCTTAGTCTCCCGCGGTGTGCAGCAGTACTTC.